This T cell receptor (beta chain) originates from a study of early T cells in non-severe SARS-CoV-2 infection. Turning to the study itself: Sequenced material consisted of bulk RNA (from unsorted whole blood), and chains were unpaired.

This clonotype has just a few counts. Its specificity is unknown. Unique molecular identifiers (one per individual cDNA molecule) were attached. TCRdb reanalysed the 5' RACE reads using MiXCR and keeps one entry per CDR3 protein. The repertoire includes approximately 120,000 distinct CDR3 sequences, more than 12% of them detected once, and roughly a fifth sits in the top ten. The study's findings and limits: Using VDJdb, the matching emphasized anti-spike CD8 responses while missing private and CD4 specificities.

The CDR3 is made up of 15 amino acids. V was trimmed by 5 bases and J by 8 bases, leaving 18 bases between them. The source of this sequence is an adult who was a healthcare worker with PCR-confirmed SARS-CoV-2 infection or an uninfected control (not recorded which). The chain has TRBV12-3 or TRBV12-4 and TRBJ2-2, with D unresolved. The sample taken for sequencing was whole blood. The CDR3 region is CASSNRALEPGELFF. The DNA of the CDR3 is TGTGCCAGCAGTAACCGGGCCCTGGAGCCGGGGGAGCTGTTTTTT.